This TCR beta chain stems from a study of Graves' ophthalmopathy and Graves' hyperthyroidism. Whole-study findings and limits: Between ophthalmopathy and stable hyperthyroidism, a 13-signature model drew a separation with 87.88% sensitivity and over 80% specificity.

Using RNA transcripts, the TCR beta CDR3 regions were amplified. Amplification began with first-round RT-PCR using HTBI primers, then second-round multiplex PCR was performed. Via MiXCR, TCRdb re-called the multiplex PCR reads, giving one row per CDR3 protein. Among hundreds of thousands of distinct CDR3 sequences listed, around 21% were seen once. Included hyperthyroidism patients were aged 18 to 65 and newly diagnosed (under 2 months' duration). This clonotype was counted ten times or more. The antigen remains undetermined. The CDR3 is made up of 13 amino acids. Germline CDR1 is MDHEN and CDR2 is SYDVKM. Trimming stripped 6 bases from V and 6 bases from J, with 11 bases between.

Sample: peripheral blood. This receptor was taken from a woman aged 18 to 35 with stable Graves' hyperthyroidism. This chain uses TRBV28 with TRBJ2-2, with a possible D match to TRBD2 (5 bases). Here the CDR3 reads CASRPRRSGELFF. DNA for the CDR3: TGTGCCAGCAGGCCCCGGAGGTCCGGGGAGCTGTTTTTT. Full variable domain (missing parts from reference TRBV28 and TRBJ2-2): DVKVTQSSRYLVKRTGEKVFLECVQDMDHENMFWYRQDPGLGLRLIYFSYDVKMKEKGDIPEGYSVSREKKERFSLILESASTNQTSMYLCASRPRRSGELFFGEGSRLTVL.